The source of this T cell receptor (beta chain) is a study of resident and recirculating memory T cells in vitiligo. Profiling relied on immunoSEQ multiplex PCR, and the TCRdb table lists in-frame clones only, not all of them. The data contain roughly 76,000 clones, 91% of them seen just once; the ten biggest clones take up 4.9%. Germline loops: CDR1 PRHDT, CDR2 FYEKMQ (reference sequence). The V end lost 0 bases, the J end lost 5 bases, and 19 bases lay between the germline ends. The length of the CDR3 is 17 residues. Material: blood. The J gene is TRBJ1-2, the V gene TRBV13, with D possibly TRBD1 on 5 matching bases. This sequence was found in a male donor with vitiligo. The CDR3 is CASSLGGGGRTSYGYTF. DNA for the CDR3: TGTGCCAGCAGCTTAGGCGGGGGGGGACGGACTTCGTATGGCTACACCTTC.